The 6 T cell receptor beta chains listed next were all sequenced from one sample in a study of low-dose radiotherapy and immunotherapy resistance in tumors. TRAV and TRBV primers primed cDNA for both TCRalpha and TCRbeta. The TCRs were subjected to amplification over approximately 20 PCR cycles employing a constant-region primer in conjunction with a V-primer adapter. In TCRdb, the reads were re-called with MiXCR into one record per CDR3 protein. Of approximately 70,000 distinct CDR3 sequences listed, roughly 30% are singletons. The time point denotes: before trial treatment. The source was PBMCs, collected before treatment. The receptors come from a female donor with ovarian cancer.

This clonotype was recorded at least ten times. The V gene is TRBV28, the J gene TRBJ2-2; D tentatively fits TRBD1 or TRBD2 (5 bases each). With 8 bases removed from V and 7 bases from J, the gap between germline ends came to 20 bases. Per the germline V gene, CDR1 is MDHEN and CDR2 is SYDVKM. There are 15 residues in the CDR3. The CDR3 is CASDNRFSGHGELFF. CDR3 nucleotides: TGTGCCAGCGACAACAGGTTCTCGGGGCACGGGGAGCTGTTTTTT.

V and J are TRBV24-1 and TRBJ2-2, with 9 bases fitting TRBD1. The CDR3 sequence is 15 residues long. The junction had 5 bases not matched to a gene; V was cut back by 3 bases and J by 7 bases. Germline V gives CDR1 KGHDR, CDR2 SFDVKD. CDR3 sequence (DNA): TGTGCCACCAGTGATCGTCACAGGGGGCACGGGGAGCTGTTTTTT. Translation gives CATSDRHRGHGELFF.

This clonotype was recorded at least ten times. J is TRBJ2-3 and V is TRBV30; the match to TRBD1 covers 8 bases. The CDR3 contains 15 residues. CDR1 is GTSNPN, CDR2 SVGIG, per germline (reference sequence). J lost 2 bases, V lost 4 bases, and 8 bases had no gene match. CDR3 nucleotide sequence: TGTGCCTGGAACCGCGGGACAGGCCCCACAGATACGCAGTATTTT. It translates to CAWNRGTGPTDTQYF.

In its sample, this clonotype was seen many times. The rearrangement joins TRBV7-3 to TRBJ1-6; 9 positions agree with TRBD1. V dropped 4 bases and J dropped 7; count of bases not matched to a gene: 5. There are 15 residues in the CDR3. The germline gives CDR1 SGHTA, CDR2 FQGTGA. The CDR3 DNA is TGTGCCAGCAGCTCAGGGACAGGGTACAATTCACCCCTCCACTTT. Its translation is CASSSGTGYNSPLHF.

A note on this clonotype: This likely came from a read error, as a far larger clone is one base away. The chain has TRBV5-8 and TRBJ1-2; D is possibly TRBD1 (5 bases). CDR1 is SGHTS, CDR2 YDEGEE, per germline. This CDR3 comprises 13 residues. The CDR3 nucleotides are TGCACCAGCAGCCCAGGGCTGGACTATGGCTACACCTTC. This encodes CTSSPGLDYGYTF.

In its sample, this clonotype was seen many times. The chain links TRBV28 to TRBJ1-1, with D perhaps matching TRBD1 (6 bases). The V end lost 3 bases, the J end lost 1 base, and 12 bases lay between the germline ends. Germline CDR1 MDHEN, CDR2 SYDVKM. This CDR3 comprises 15 residues. The CDR3 sequence: CASSFQARGNTEAFF. In DNA form, the CDR3 reads TGTGCCAGCAGTTTCCAAGCCAGGGGGAACACTGAAGCTTTCTTT.